The TCR beta chain described here comes from a study of T-cell reconstitution after alpha-beta-depleted transplantation in children. This clonotype was recorded a few times. Preparation of the TCRbeta library used unique molecular identifiers. TCRdb redid the calling of the PCR reads with MiXCR, one entry per CDR3 protein. The sample lists around 700,000 distinct CDR3 sequences, around 14% occurring once. Per germline, CDR1 LGHNA and CDR2 YNFKEQ. The V and J ends lost 0 bases and 5 bases respectively, with 14 bases between them. This CDR3 comprises 16 residues. V and J are TRBV4-2 and TRBJ2-1, with D possibly TRBD2 on 6 matching bases. The receptor comes from a girl aged 2-9 years with congenital amegakaryocytic thrombocytopenia, due to receive a stem cell transplant. The starting material was PBMCs, obtained before TCRalphabeta/CD19-depleted stem cell transplant. CDR3 nucleotide sequence: TGTGCCAGCAGCCAAGACCGGGACTCCCAGGACAATGAGCAGTTCTTC. Protein sequence: CASSQDRDSQDNEQFF.